The 9 T cell receptor beta chains reported below all come from one sample, sequenced in a study of early T cells in non-severe SARS-CoV-2 infection (dated by TCRdb to the early 2020s). Libraries were made using 5' RACE. For sequencing, a NextSeq 500 was employed. The raw public reads went through TCRdb reprocessing: fastp at Q25, MiXCR clone calling, in-frame beta chains kept. Duplicate CDR3 protein sequences are folded into a single record with the most common DNA and genes. The sample table contains approximately 50,000 distinct CDR3 sequences; only one count was recorded for about a tenth of them. The ten most abundant clones make up 14% to 15% of the sample. The sequencing input was whole blood. The receptors here all came from an adult who was a healthcare worker with PCR-confirmed SARS-CoV-2 infection or an uninfected control (not recorded which).

In this sample, this clonotype turned up many times. V gene TRBV11-1 combines with J gene TRBJ2-2, with D perhaps assigned TRBD1 or TRBD2 (5 bases each). The CDR3 is 15 residues long. Germline V lookup: CDR1 SGHAT, CDR2 FQDESV (reference sequence). V shed 6 bases and J shed 4 bases, with 15 bases lying between them. The CDR3 here is CASRRGAGPTGELFF. Here the CDR3 DNA reads TGTGCCAGCAGACGAGGGGCAGGTCCCACCGGGGAGCTGTTTTTT.

This sequence joins TRBV11-2 and TRBJ1-1; 7 bases fit TRBD1. The germline CDR1 and CDR2 sequences are SGHAT and FQNNGV. This CDR3 contains 14 residues. V shed 0 bases, J shed 6 bases, and the junction held 4 bases outside the gene matches. For the CDR3, the DNA is TGTGCCAGCAGCTTAGAGCTAGACAGGGCTGAAGCTTTCTTT. Amino acids: CASSLELDRAEAFF.

The chain carries TRBV29-1 and TRBJ2-3, with 10 bases matching TRBD2. V lost 6 bases and J lost 4; bases outside the gene matches: 7. CDR3 length: 14 amino acids. In germline, CDR1 is SQVTM, CDR2 ANQGSEA. The DNA of the CDR3 is TGCAGCGTCGCTAGCGGGAGTCAGGCAGATACGCAGTATTTT. Encoded protein: CSVASGSQADTQYF.

This clonotype was counted ten times or more. The chain has TRBV7-2 and TRBJ2-1; TRBD2 matches at 7 bases. The ends lost 4 bases at V and 6 bases at J; junction bases unmatched: 9. Looked up from germline, CDR1 is SGHTA and CDR2 is FQGNSA. The CDR3 length is 15 residues. In DNA, the CDR3 is TGTGCCAGCAGCTCGCAGACTAGCTGGGCCAATGAGCAGTTCTTC. This translates into CASSSQTSWANEQFF. Together with reference TRBV7-2 and TRBJ2-1, the CDR3 gives the full variable domain: GAGVSQSPSNKVTEKGKDVELRCDPISGHTALYWYRQSLGQGLEFLIYFQGNSAPDKSGLPSDRFSAERTGGSVSTLTIQRTQQEDSAVYLCASSSQTSWANEQFFGPGTRLTVL.

This clonotype came up a few times. The chain links TRBV24-1 to TRBJ2-5, with TRBD2 as a possible D gene (6 bases). Germline CDR1 reads KGHDR; CDR2 reads SFDVKD. This CDR3 is built from 13 residues. V was clipped by 8 bases and J by 5 bases, with 14 bases between them. The CDR3, as DNA: TGTGCCACCAATGAGGGGACTTTGGAGACCCAGTACTTC. This gives the protein CATNEGTLETQYF.

This clonotype was seen at least ten times. The rearrangement links TRBV6-5 to TRBJ2-7; D assignment may be TRBD1 or TRBD2 (5 bases each). Germline assignment: CDR1 MNHEY and CDR2 SVGAGI. The CDR3 sequence is 15 residues long. The V end was cut by 0 bases, the J end by 5 bases, with 14 bases between. The CDR3 DNA reads as TGTGCCAGCAGTTACTCCTTTGGGGGTATCCACGAGCAGTACTTC. Protein product: CASSYSFGGIHEQYF.

This clonotype has more than one count but fewer than ten. V usage is TRBV4-2 and J usage is TRBJ2-1; D gene uncertain. Trimming left V 0 bases short and J 6 bases short, with 12 bases between. Germline V gives CDR1 LGHNA, CDR2 YNFKEQ. This CDR3 has 15 residues. CDR3 residues: CASSQDIEVLNEQFF. The DNA of the CDR3 is TGTGCCAGCAGCCAAGATATCGAAGTCCTCAATGAGCAGTTCTTC.

A word on this clonotype: In this CDR3 the conserved last residue, phenylalanine or tryptophan, is missing, so a read error is likely. The V call is TRBV6-5, the J call TRBJ2-1; the D gene is possibly TRBD2 (5 bases). CDR1 is MNHEY and CDR2 is SVGAGI in the germline V gene. The CDR3 sequence is 14 residues long. The germline V and J ends were trimmed by 5 bases and 4 bases, with 12 bases remaining between them. CDR3 protein: CASSPEGWYNEQFL. Written as DNA, the CDR3 is TGTGCCAGCAGTCCAGAGGGTTGGTACAATGAGCAGTTCCTC.

This clonotype was recorded a few times. This chain links TRBV4-1 with TRBJ2-1; 10 nucleotides match TRBD2. After removal of 3 bases from V and 10 bases from J, the junction contained 12 bases not matched to a gene. CDR1 is MGHRA, CDR2 YSYEKL, per germline. This CDR3 has 16 amino acids. CDR3 in amino acids: CASSHISASGSWEQFF. Written as DNA, the CDR3 is TGCGCCAGCAGCCACATCTCGGCTAGCGGGAGCTGGGAGCAGTTCTTC.